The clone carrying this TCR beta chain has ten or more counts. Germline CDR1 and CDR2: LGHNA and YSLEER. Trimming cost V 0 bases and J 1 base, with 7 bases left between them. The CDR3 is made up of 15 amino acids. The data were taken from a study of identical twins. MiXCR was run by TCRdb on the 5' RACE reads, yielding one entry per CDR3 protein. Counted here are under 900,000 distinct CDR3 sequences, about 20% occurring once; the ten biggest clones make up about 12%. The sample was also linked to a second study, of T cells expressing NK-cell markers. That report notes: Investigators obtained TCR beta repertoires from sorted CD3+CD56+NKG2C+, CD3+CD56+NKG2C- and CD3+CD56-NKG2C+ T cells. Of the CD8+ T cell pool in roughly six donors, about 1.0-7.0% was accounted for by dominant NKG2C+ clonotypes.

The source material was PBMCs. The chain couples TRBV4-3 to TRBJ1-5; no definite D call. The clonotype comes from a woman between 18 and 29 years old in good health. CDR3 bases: TGCGCCAGCAGCCAAGAGTGGGTGAGCAATCAGCCCCAGCATTTT. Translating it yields CASSQEWVSNQPQHF.